Each of the 7 T cell receptor beta chains below was sequenced from the same sample in a study of cytomegalovirus exposure and HLA in healthy donors. Use of 60 Vbeta and 13 Jbeta primers characterized the PCR. Data came from immunoSEQ multiplex PCR; TCRdb stores just in-frame clones and leaves some out. This sample carries about 160,000 clones, 80% to 85% of them seen once, and the ten largest clones take 0.95% to 1.5%. Sample: PBMCs. The receptors derive from a boy aged 2 to 10 in good health and CMV-seronegative.

Only a few counts were recorded for this clone. This chain links TRBV11-3 with TRBJ2-7; TRBD2 matches 7 bases. The germline V gene encodes CDR1 SGHNT and CDR2 YENEEA. The CDR3 has 15 residues. Trimming at V came to 3 bases and at J to 2 bases, leaving 7 bases not matched to a gene. The DNA of the CDR3 is TGTGCCAGCAGCTTGGGTAGCGGGCCCACCTACGAGCAGTACTTC. Residues: CASSLGSGPTYEQYF.

The rearrangement joins TRBV11-2 to TRBJ2-1, with TRBD2 matching over 11 bases. V gave up 1 base and J gave up 4 bases; unmatched junction bases: 3. CDR1 SGHAT and CDR2 FQNNGV come from the germline V gene. The CDR3 runs 16 residues. This chain's CDR3 is CASSLGTSGRYNEQFF. DNA of the CDR3: TGTGCCAGCAGCTTAGGTACTAGCGGGAGATACAATGAGCAGTTCTTC.

The chain couples TRBV12-2 to TRBJ2-5; the table's D call, TRBD2, was not checked against the DNA. TRBV12-2 is annotated as a pseudogene. The CDR3 spans 17 residues. In DNA form, the CDR3 reads TGTGCAAGTCGCTTAGTGGGGAGAGACGGGAGTGGAAAGACCCAGTACTTC. It codes for CASRLVGRDGSGKTQYF.

This chain links TRBV11-2 with TRBJ1-2, with no clear D. CDR1 is SGHAT, CDR2 FQNNGV, per germline. The CDR3 runs 13 residues. Trimming shortened V by 2 bases and J by 4 bases, and 8 bases separated the two germline ends. Written as DNA, the CDR3 is TGTGCCAGCAGCTTACTACAGATCTATGGCTACACCTTC. The encoded protein is CASSLLQIYGYTF.

The chain carries TRBV6-1 and TRBJ1-2; D remains ambiguous. From germline, CDR1 is MNHNS and CDR2 SASEGT. Between the trimmed V and J ends, which lost 3 bases and 7 bases, there was a span of 15 bases. This CDR3 is built from 14 residues. The CDR3 nucleotides are TGTGCCAGCAGTGACTCCCCTCCCGGGTTTGGCTACACCTTC. Translation: CASSDSPPGFGYTF.

The chain combines TRBV5-1 with TRBJ2-5; possibly TRBD1 for D (5 bases). This CDR3 region has 16 residues. Trimming cost V 0 bases and J 5 bases, with 17 bases left between them. Per the germline V gene, CDR1 is SGHRS and CDR2 is YFSETQ. The CDR3 DNA is TGCGCCAGCAGCTTGGCCTCGACCAGGGCTTCGGAGACCCAGTACTTC. Encoded protein: CASSLASTRASETQYF. Full variable domain (remainder filled in from reference TRBV5-1 and TRBJ2-5): KAGVTQTPRYLIKTRGQQVTLSCSPISGHRSVSWYQQTPGQGLQFLFEYFSETQRNKGNFPGRFSGRQFSNSRSEMNVSTLELGDSALYLCASSLASTRASETQYFGPGTRLLVL.

This chain uses TRBV7-2 with TRBJ2-1; 7 bases match TRBD2. After removal of 4 bases from V and 0 bases from J, the junction contained 3 bases not matched to a gene. Germline V gene data show CDR1 as SGHTA and CDR2 as FQGNSA. The CDR3 is made up of 15 amino acids. This CDR3 reads CASSSWTSSYNEQFF. For the CDR3, the DNA is TGTGCCAGCAGCTCGTGGACTAGCTCCTACAATGAGCAGTTCTTC.